Listed here are 2 T cell receptor beta chains from one sample, sequenced in a study of technical replicates of blood from a handful of donors. Some clones are missing from TCRdb's copy, which holds only in-frame ones; the method was immunoSEQ multiplex PCR. The data show 60,000 to 65,000 clones, with more than 85% seen just once and roughly 4.2% held by the top ten. Material for sequencing was PBMCs. These receptors came from a human donor in good health. Some clones in this sample may be carry-over from other donors' samples.

V usage is TRBV5-1 and J usage is TRBJ2-1; 8 bases match TRBD2. The ends lost 4 bases at V and 7 bases at J; junction bases unmatched: 10. The CDR3 is 15 residues long. The germline CDR1 and CDR2 sequences are SGHRS and YFSETQ. CDR3 amino acids: CASSPGGGRANEQFF. In nucleotides, the CDR3 is TGCGCCAGCAGCCCCGGGGGGGGCCGGGCGAATGAGCAGTTCTTC.

In its sample, this clone was seen once. The chain carries TRBV7-3 and TRBJ2-5, with 7 bases aligning to TRBD1. V gave up 3 bases and J gave up 1 base; unmatched junction bases: 2. Germline-derived CDR1 and CDR2 are SGHTA and FQGTGA. This CDR3 region has 14 residues. Here the CDR3 DNA reads TGTGCCAGCAGCTTCAGGGGGACCCAAGAGACCCAGTACTTC. This codes for CASSFRGTQETQYF.